Listed below are T cell receptor beta chains from one sample, sequenced in a study of blood T cells in healthy people across ages. TCRdb reprocessed the 5' RACE reads with MiXCR, giving one entry per CDR3 protein. The sample lists over 1,500,000 distinct CDR3 sequences; 49% were seen once. The sample taken for sequencing was blood. These receptor sequences come from a woman in her thirties or forties in good health. Each CDR3 is given with its conserved first and last residue. A D gene is named only where the DNA matches it firmly. Rows give clone size only sometimes, using once, few, many, or a class for an expanded clone.

D gene	V gene	clone size	J gene	CDR3 protein	CDR3 DNA
.	TRBV28	.	TRBJ1-6	CASSFRSSYNSPLHF	TGTGCCAGCAGTTTTAGGAGCTCCTATAATTCACCCCTCCACTTT
.	TRBV9	once	TRBJ2-5	CASSESLNGGAQETQYF	TGTGCCAGCAGCGAGTCCCTCAATGGCGGCGCTCAAGAGACCCAGTACTTC
.	TRBV7-9	.	TRBJ1-1	CASSLEMKPEAFF	TGTGCCAGCAGCTTGGAAATGAAGCCTGAAGCTTTCTTT
TRBD1	TRBV6-5	.	TRBJ1-1	CASSYFRPGTGNTEAFF	TGTGCCAGCAGTTACTTTAGGCCTGGGACAGGGAACACTGAAGCTTTCTTT
.	TRBV15	.	TRBJ1-3	CATSREGRAVRNTIYF	TGTGCCACCAGCAGAGAAGGGAGGGCGGTTAGGAACACCATATATTTT
TRBD1	TRBV10-3	.	TRBJ2-1	CAISEWGDRGQHNEQFF	TGTGCCATCAGTGAGTGGGGGGACAGGGGGCAACACAATGAGCAGTTCTTC
.	TRBV12-3/TRBV12-4	.	TRBJ1-2	CASTLWGAAFGGYTF	TGTGCCAGCACCCTGTGGGGGGCGGCCTTCGGGGGCTACACCTTC
TRBD1	TRBV18	.	TRBJ2-6	CASSPLQGKAGGANVLTF	TGTGCCAGCTCACCCTTACAGGGGAAAGCTGGTGGGGCCAACGTCCTGACTTTC
.	TRBV6-5	few	TRBJ1-2	CASSYRTANYGYTF	TGTGCCAGCAGTTATCGGACAGCCAACTATGGCTACACCTTC
.	TRBV11-2	.	TRBJ1-5	CASSRSVGGNQPQHF	TGTGCCAGCAGCCGAAGTGTTGGTGGCAATCAGCCCCAGCATTTT
.	TRBV2	many	TRBJ2-5	CASRGTVQETQYF	TGTGCCAGCAGAGGCACGGTACAAGAGACCCAGTACTTC
.	TRBV24-1	.	TRBJ1-2	CATSDRGRYGYTF	TGTGCCACCAGTGATCGGGGGCGGTATGGCTACACCTTC
TRBD1	TRBV5-6	few	TRBJ2-7	CASTIPGQVREQYF	TGTGCCAGCACCATTCCGGGACAGGTGCGCGAGCAGTACTTC
.	TRBV5-6	few	TRBJ2-3	CASRTTHTDTQYF	TGTGCCAGCCGGACTACCCACACAGATACGCAGTATTTT
TRBD1	TRBV27	few	TRBJ2-5	CASSSSGTGLQETQYF	TGTGCCAGCAGTTCGTCCGGGACAGGGTTACAAGAGACCCAGTACTTC
TRBD1	TRBV12-3/TRBV12-4	.	TRBJ1-5	CASSQTGTGDNQPQHF	TGTGCCAGCAGCCAAACCGGGACAGGAGACAATCAGCCCCAGCATTTT
TRBD2	TRBV3-1	.	TRBJ2-3	CASGRTSGVSTDTQYF	TGTGCCAGCGGGAGGACTAGCGGGGTGAGCACAGATACGCAGTATTTT
.	TRBV20-1	few	TRBJ1-5	CSARRRGQPQHF	TGCAGTGCTAGGAGGAGGGGACAGCCCCAGCATTTT
.	TRBV7-4	few	TRBJ2-3	CASTPRRGCGGGADTQYF	TGTGCCAGCACGCCCCGTAGGGGGTGCGGGGGAGGCGCAGATACGCAGTATTTT
TRBD2	TRBV10-3	.	TRBJ2-5	CAISDSGIDNEQYF	TGTGCCATCAGTGACAGCGGGATCGACAATGAGCAGTACTTC
.	TRBV11-2	.	TRBJ2-4	CASSFGRPGGNIQYF	TGTGCCAGCAGCTTCGGGCGCCCAGGCGGTAACATTCAGTACTTC
.	TRBV7-9	.	TRBJ1-1	CASSLGRQSEAFF	TGTGCCAGCAGCTTAGGTCGGCAGTCAGAAGCTTTCTTT
.	TRBV12-3/TRBV12-4	few	TRBJ2-6	CASSLVGAAFMRANVLTF	TGTGCCAGCAGTTTAGTGGGGGCCGCCTTCATGCGGGCCAACGTCCTGACTTTC
TRBD1	TRBV6-2/TRBV6-3	few	TRBJ1-5	CASSPTTGTGGPPQHF	TGTGCCAGCAGCCCCACCACCGGGACAGGGGGCCCCCCCCAGCATTTT
.	TRBV5-1	.	TRBJ2-2	CASSLVQGLATGELFF	TGCGCCAGCAGCTTGGTTCAGGGGTTGGCCACCGGGGAGCTGTTTTTT
TRBD2	TRBV6-5	.	TRBJ2-1	CASSYTTSGVRNEQFF	TGTGCCAGCAGTTACACTACTAGCGGGGTCCGTAATGAGCAGTTCTTC
.	TRBV28	.	TRBJ1-1	CASRKGGLGMNTEAFF	TGTGCCAGCAGAAAGGGGGGGCTAGGTATGAACACTGAAGCTTTCTTT
.	TRBV7-8	.	TRBJ2-7	CASSFQDPTGEQYF	TGTGCCAGCAGCTTCCAGGACCCAACGGGGGAGCAGTACTTC
TRBD1	TRBV7-3	few	TRBJ1-1	CASSTGERAFF	TGTGCCAGCAGTACAGGGGAGAGAGCTTTCTTT
.	TRBV28	.	TRBJ1-5	CASMSQDQPQHF	TGTGCCAGCATGTCGCAGGATCAGCCCCAGCATTTT
.	TRBV7-2	.	TRBJ2-3	CASRTPRPEGEGDTQYF	TGTGCCAGCAGAACCCCCAGACCCGAGGGCGAAGGAGATACGCAGTATTTT
.	TRBV7-9	.	TRBJ2-1	CASSPPGSRNNEQFF	TGTGCCAGCAGCCCCCCGGGGTCGAGGAACAATGAGCAGTTCTTC
.	TRBV2	few	TRBJ2-1	CASMRGTLRNEQFF	TGTGCCAGCATGCGGGGTACACTGCGGAATGAGCAGTTCTTC
.	TRBV28	.	TRBJ1-5	CASSPRGRLSNQPQHF	TGTGCCAGCAGTCCGAGAGGGCGGCTGAGCAATCAGCCCCAGCATTTT
TRBD2	TRBV20-1	many	TRBJ2-1	CSALAGGDHNEQFF	TGCAGTGCTCTAGCGGGGGGTGATCACAATGAGCAGTTCTTC
.	TRBV7-9	.	TRBJ2-2	CASSFGELFF	TGTGCCAGCAGCTTCGGGGAGCTGTTTTTT
.	TRBV24-1	.	TRBJ2-3	CATSPGVTDTQYF	TGTGCCACCAGCCCCGGGGTCACAGATACGCAGTATTTT
.	TRBV5-1	.	TRBJ2-7	CASRGYRDTALGYEQYF	TGCGCCAGCAGGGGGTACCGGGACACCGCGTTGGGCTACGAGCAGTACTTC
.	TRBV4-3	few	TRBJ2-7	CASSQDFAGSYEQYF	TGCGCCAGCAGCCAAGACTTTGCAGGCTCCTACGAGCAGTACTTC
.	TRBV5-5	.	TRBJ2-7	CASSIRDLPRYEQYF	TGTGCCAGCAGCATCCGGGACCTACCTCGCTACGAGCAGTACTTC
.	TRBV6-5	.	TRBJ2-7	CASMRTRNSPYEQYF	TGTGCCAGCATGAGGACAAGGAACAGTCCCTACGAGCAGTACTTC
TRBD1	TRBV7-2	once	TRBJ2-7	CASSSLGTGLSEQYF	TGTGCCAGCAGCTCACTCGGGACAGGGCTTAGCGAGCAGTACTTC
TRBD1	TRBV6-2/TRBV6-3	.	TRBJ2-5	CASTAGGLGETQYF	TGTGCCAGCACAGCAGGGGGTTTGGGGGAGACCCAGTACTTC
.	TRBV20-1	few	TRBJ1-2	CSASGIVADSFYGYTF	TGCAGTGCTAGCGGGATCGTGGCCGATTCTTTCTATGGCTACACCTTC
.	TRBV4-2	.	TRBJ2-5	CASSQGKGRQETQYF	TGTGCCAGCAGCCAAGGGAAGGGACGTCAAGAGACCCAGTACTTC
TRBD2	TRBV7-2	few	TRBJ2-5	CASSFRGAGGQETQYF	TGTGCCAGCAGCTTCAGAGGAGCGGGGGGACAAGAGACCCAGTACTTC
.	TRBV9	.	TRBJ2-3	CASSVRLNTDTQYF	TGTGCCAGCAGCGTGAGACTAAACACAGATACGCAGTATTTT
.	TRBV10-3	.	TRBJ2-5	CAISEPGGGRETQYF	TGTGCCATCAGTGAGCCAGGGGGAGGAAGAGAGACCCAGTACTTC
.	TRBV10-3	few	TRBJ2-2	CAISEFGELFF	TGTGCCATCAGTGAATTCGGGGAGCTGTTTTTT
.	TRBV5-1	.	TRBJ2-1	CASSIPRPAPYKEQFF	TGCGCCAGCAGTATACCAAGACCCGCTCCGTACAAGGAGCAGTTCTTC
.	TRBV28	.	TRBJ2-3	CASSLFGRGGGTDTQYF	TGTGCCAGCAGTTTATTCGGACGCGGTGGGGGGACAGATACGCAGTATTTT
TRBD1	TRBV2	.	TRBJ2-5	CASSGVTGAETQYF	TGTGCCAGCAGTGGAGTGACAGGGGCAGAGACCCAGTACTTC
.	TRBV12-3/TRBV12-4	.	TRBJ2-7	CASSLNEYEQYF	TGTGCCAGCAGTTTAAATGAATACGAGCAGTACTTC